This TCR beta chain came from a study of T-cell memory formation after mild COVID-19. Study in general: TCR clustering was largely donor specific.

Regarding the study as a whole: In pre-infection memory, a portion of responding clones appeared, which suggested that cross-reactive memory joined. A balance of CD4 and CD8 characterized clones contracting day 15 to 85, whereas later expanders leaned CD4+. Clonal second-wave expansions that peaked on day 37 had unconfirmed SARS-CoV-2 specificity.

TCRdb reanalysed the 5' RACE reads using MiXCR and keeps one entry per CDR3 protein. The sample yields 280,000 or so distinct CDR3 sequences, roughly 8.2% seen once. The CDR3 is 12 amino acids. Trimming cost V 6 bases and J 8 bases, with 11 bases left between them. This clonotype was recorded at least ten times. Its target is not known. The TCR originated in a man younger than 30 who had mild COVID-19 (a few samples of this study predate the infection). Cell type and time point are not known. Sequenced sample: PBMCs or a T cell subset sorted from them (not recorded which). This rearrangement joins TRBV12-3 or TRBV12-4 to TRBJ2-1, with D possibly called TRBD1 or TRBD2 (7 bases each). The CDR3 here is CASRAGGDEQFF. Here the CDR3 DNA reads TGTGCCAGCAGGGCAGGGGGGGATGAGCAGTTCTTC.